This is a list of T cell receptor beta chains from one sample in a study of cytomegalovirus exposure and HLA in healthy donors. Profiling relied on immunoSEQ multiplex PCR, and the TCRdb table lists in-frame clones only, not all of them. The profile shows approximately 170,000 clones, over 60% of them singletons. What was sequenced was PBMCs. These receptor sequences come from a woman in her 50s in good health and CMV-seronegative. Both conserved end residues are part of each CDR3. Each record gives: V gene, clone size, J gene, D gene, CDR3 DNA, CDR3 protein. The D gene is left open where the match is weak. Size values are once, few and many counts, or a class for expanded clones, and some rows have none.

V gene: TRBV6-5
clone size: once
J gene: TRBJ2-1
D gene: -
CDR3 DNA: TGTGCCAGCAGTTACAGTGGGGCGCAGTACAATGAGCAGTTCTTC
CDR3 protein: CASSYSGAQYNEQFF

V gene: TRBV2
clone size: -
J gene: TRBJ2-3
D gene: TRBD2
CDR3 DNA: TGTGCCAGCAGGGGAGGGGGACTAGCGTATTCGGATACGCAGTATTTT
CDR3 protein: CASRGGGLAYSDTQYF

V gene: TRBV11-2
clone size: -
J gene: TRBJ2-7
D gene: -
CDR3 DNA: TGTGCCAGCAGCATGAGCTCCTACGAGCAGTACTTC
CDR3 protein: CASSMSSYEQYF

V gene: TRBV7-9
clone size: -
J gene: TRBJ2-7
D gene: -
CDR3 DNA: TGTTCCAGCAGCTTAAATATGGCCGAGCAGTACTTC
CDR3 protein: CSSSLNMAEQYF

V gene: TRBV5-6
clone size: -
J gene: TRBJ1-1
D gene: TRBD1
CDR3 DNA: TGTGCCAGCAGCTTGGGGGACAGGGACCTTCAGGCGACTGAAGCTTTCTTT
CDR3 protein: CASSLGDRDLQATEAFF

V gene: TRBV28
clone size: -
J gene: TRBJ1-6
D gene: -
CDR3 DNA: TGTGCCAGCCACGTAGTTACGGGGGGCTCTGGATCACCCCTCCACTTT
CDR3 protein: CASHVVTGGSGSPLHF

V gene: TRBV9
clone size: -
J gene: TRBJ2-5
D gene: TRBD2
CDR3 DNA: TGTGCCAGCAGCGCGGGACTAGCAGAAGAGACCCAGTACTTC
CDR3 protein: CASSAGLAEETQYF

V gene: TRBV7-9
clone size: -
J gene: TRBJ2-7
D gene: TRBD2
CDR3 DNA: TGTGCCAGCACCGGGGGGGCAGGAGCCTACGAGCAGTACTTC
CDR3 protein: CASTGGAGAYEQYF

V gene: TRBV7-6
clone size: -
J gene: TRBJ2-3
D gene: TRBD1
CDR3 DNA: TGTGCCAGCAGCCCGGGACAGACAGATACGCAGTATTTT
CDR3 protein: CASSPGQTDTQYF

V gene: TRBV4-3
clone size: -
J gene: TRBJ2-7
D gene: TRBD2
CDR3 DNA: TGCGCCAGCAGCCAAGTTGGCGGGAGGGGGGTATACGAGCAGTACTTC
CDR3 protein: CASSQVGGRGVYEQYF

V gene: TRBV21-1
clone size: -
J gene: TRBJ2-7
D gene: -
CDR3 DNA: TGTGCCAGCAGCAGTACCCAAAGAAGCTACAGGGACAGGGAGGGGGACGAGCAGTACTTC
CDR3 protein: CASSSTQRSYRDREGDEQYF

V gene: TRBV6-5
clone size: -
J gene: TRBJ2-7
D gene: -
CDR3 DNA: TGTGCCAGCAAGGTCGCGTCTTCATGGGAGGAGCAGTACTTC
CDR3 protein: CASKVASSWEEQYF

V gene: TRBV5-1
clone size: -
J gene: TRBJ2-1
D gene: -
CDR3 DNA: TGCGCCAGCAGGAGGGGCAGGGACTCGTACAATGAGCAGTTCTTC
CDR3 protein: CASRRGRDSYNEQFF

V gene: TRBV19
clone size: -
J gene: TRBJ2-4
D gene: -
CDR3 DNA: TGTGCCAGTAGTGTGGGACTAGCCAAAAACATTCAGTACTTC
CDR3 protein: CASSVGLAKNIQYF

V gene: TRBV19
clone size: -
J gene: TRBJ2-3
D gene: TRBD2
CDR3 DNA: TGTGCCAGTAGCCGACTAGCGGGAGAGTCAGATACGCAGTATTTT
CDR3 protein: CASSRLAGESDTQYF

V gene: TRBV9
clone size: -
J gene: TRBJ2-3
D gene: TRBD2
CDR3 DNA: TGTGCCAGCAGCGTAGACCCAGCGGGGGGCCGGGATACGCAGTATTTT
CDR3 protein: CASSVDPAGGRDTQYF

V gene: TRBV29-1
clone size: -
J gene: TRBJ1-1
D gene: -
CDR3 DNA: TGCAGCGGCAGAACCAACACTGAAGCTTTCTTT
CDR3 protein: CSGRTNTEAFF

V gene: TRBV7-6
clone size: -
J gene: TRBJ2-7
D gene: -
CDR3 DNA: TGTGCCAGCAGCTTGGCAGGGTGGTTGGGAGAGCAGTACTTC
CDR3 protein: CASSLAGWLGEQYF

V gene: TRBV5-6
clone size: -
J gene: TRBJ2-5
D gene: TRBD2
CDR3 DNA: TGTGCCAGCAGCTTGGGTCTAGCGGGAGGGTTGTATCGGGAGACCCAGTACTTC
CDR3 protein: CASSLGLAGGLYRETQYF

V gene: TRBV28
clone size: -
J gene: TRBJ2-1
D gene: TRBD1
CDR3 DNA: TGTGCCAGCAGTCCTTTGGGGACAGTCTACAATGAGCAGTTCTTC
CDR3 protein: CASSPLGTVYNEQFF

V gene: TRBV5-8
clone size: -
J gene: TRBJ1-2
D gene: -
CDR3 DNA: TGTGCCAGCAGCTTGGCCAAAGGGGCTGGCTACACCTTC
CDR3 protein: CASSLAKGAGYTF

V gene: TRBV5-1
clone size: -
J gene: TRBJ1-3
D gene: TRBD1
CDR3 DNA: TGCGCCAGCAGCCCGACAGGGGGCAGTGGAAACACCATATATTTT
CDR3 protein: CASSPTGGSGNTIYF

V gene: TRBV28
clone size: -
J gene: TRBJ2-2
D gene: -
CDR3 DNA: TGTGCCAGCAGTGCCACACAGGGTTTGGGCACCGGGGAGCTGTTTTTT
CDR3 protein: CASSATQGLGTGELFF

V gene: TRBV11-2
clone size: -
J gene: TRBJ1-4
D gene: -
CDR3 DNA: TGTGCCAGCAGCCACGGGAGCGTAAATGAAAAACTGTTTTTT
CDR3 protein: CASSHGSVNEKLFF

V gene: TRBV29-1
clone size: -
J gene: TRBJ2-7
D gene: -
CDR3 DNA: TGCAGCGCCTCGCCGGCGGGGGCTCGGGAGCAGTACTTC
CDR3 protein: CSASPAGAREQYF